These 16 T cell receptor beta chains were all obtained from the same sample, sequenced in a study of beta chain features in type 1 diabetes. Antigen specificity for these receptors is unknown. What was sequenced were expressed TCRB transcripts, since all of the isolated RNA had been reverse transcribed. The repertoire was sequenced with immunoSEQ multiplex PCR; TCRdb's copy has only in-frame clones and lacks some. The sample shows some 240,000 clones, around 15% of them seen only once. Findings and caveats of the study: In every one of the four CD4+ subsets, TCRB CDR3s were moderately but significantly shorter in Type 1 diabetes patients.

The sequenced sample was naive CD4+ T cells from blood. These receptors all stem from a man aged 25 to 40 with type 1 diabetes.

This clone was counted only a few times. V and J are TRBV7-3 and TRBJ2-1; D is possibly TRBD1 or TRBD2 (5 bases each). CDR3 length: 12 amino acids. The germline CDR1 and CDR2 sequences are SGHTA and FQGTGA. V lost 5 bases, J lost 8 bases, and 10 bases lay in between. The CDR3 reads CASSVVGDEQFF. The CDR3 bases are TGTGCCAGCAGCGTCGTGGGGGATGAGCAGTTCTTC.

This clone has just a few counts. CDR3 nucleotides: TGTGCCAGCAGCCCCTCCATGAACACTGAAGCTTTCTTT. It translates to CASSPSMNTEAFF. The V gene is TRBV14, the J gene TRBJ1-1; D uncertain. The V end lost 4 bases, the J end lost 0 bases, and 6 bases lay between the germline ends. From germline, CDR1 is SGHDN and CDR2 FVKESK. This CDR3 is 13 amino acids long.

On this clone itself: A junction boundary mismatches the germline segment, possibly from a read error. The rearrangement joins TRBV7-2 to TRBJ2-1, with D perhaps TRBD1 or TRBD2 (5 bases each). The CDR3 spans 12 residues. Germline V gives CDR1 SGHTA, CDR2 FQGNSA. CDR3 sequence reads: CASSYRDQIEIF. Here the CDR3 DNA reads TGTGCCAGCAGCTACCGGGACCAGATTGAGATCTTC.

This clone has more than one count but fewer than ten. V is TRBV5-1 and J is TRBJ2-5; TRBD1 agrees at 8 bases. With V trimmed by 0 bases and J by 2 bases, 3 bases remained unmatched. Germline V gene sequence: CDR1 SGHRS, CDR2 YFSETQ. CDR3 length: 15 amino acids. CDR3 protein: CASSLAGTGQETQYF. Written as DNA, the CDR3 is TGCGCCAGCAGCTTGGCCGGGACAGGACAAGAGACCCAGTACTTC.

V is TRBV15 and J is TRBJ1-5; no definite D call. The germline V gene has CDR1 LNHNV and CDR2 YYDKDF (reference sequence). The CDR3 extends over 14 amino acids. Trimming shortened V by 0 bases and J by 6 bases, and 9 bases separated the two germline ends. For the CDR3, the DNA is TGTGCCACCAGCAGAGATTTAGGAGTTCAGCCCCAGCATTTT. Translated, it gives CATSRDLGVQPQHF.

This clone was picked up a small number of times. The chain employs TRBV29-1 and TRBJ1-1; TRBD1 agrees at 9 bases. Germline V gene lookup returns CDR1 SQVTM and CDR2 ANQGSEA. The CDR3 is 12 residues long. The J segment lost 6 bases and the V segment lost 6 bases, leaving 5 bases of the junction unmatched. CDR3 region: CSVRQGGAEAFF. In DNA form, the CDR3 reads TGCAGCGTCCGACAGGGGGGGGCTGAAGCTTTCTTT. Supplemented by reference TRBV29-1 and TRBJ1-1, the full variable domain reads SAVISQKPSRDICQRGTSLTIQCQVDSQVTMMFWYRQQPGQSLTLIATANQGSEATYESGFVIDKFPISRPNLTFSTLTVSNMSPEDSSIYLCSVRQGGAEAFFGQGTRLTVV.

This clone was seen only a few times. The genes are TRBV9 and TRBJ2-1; TRBD2 is a possible D gene (6 bases). The CDR3 length is 15 residues. V was pared by 0 bases and J by 7 bases, with 14 bases between. Germline loops: CDR1 SGDLS, CDR2 YYNGEE. CDR3 sequence: CASSVVELASNEQFF. The CDR3, as DNA: TGTGCCAGCAGCGTAGTAGAACTAGCCTCAAATGAGCAGTTCTTC.

V gene TRBV4-3 combines with J gene TRBJ2-1; 10 bases are a match to TRBD2. Trimming at V came to 1 base and at J to 6 bases, leaving 6 bases not matched to a gene. The CDR3 runs 16 residues. The germline V gene has CDR1 LGHNA and CDR2 YSLEER. The CDR3 DNA reads as TGCGCCAGCAGCCAAGTGGGACTAGCGCTTTCCAATGAGCAGTTCTTC. Its protein product is CASSQVGLALSNEQFF.

This sequence joins TRBV11-2 and TRBJ1-1; D possibly corresponds to TRBD1 (5 bases). The CDR3 sequence is 13 residues long. Germline V gives CDR1 SGHAT, CDR2 FQNNGV. V lost 6 bases and J 6 bases, leaving 14 bases between the germline ends. This chain's CDR3 is CASSRQLEAEAFF. The CDR3 nucleotides read TGTGCCAGCAGTCGACAGCTTGAGGCTGAAGCTTTCTTT.

The chain has TRBV19 and TRBJ2-1, with TRBD2 as a possible D gene (5 bases). CDR1 is LNHDA and CDR2 is SQIVND in the germline V gene (reference sequence). This CDR3 region has 14 residues. The V gene lost 6 bases and the J gene lost 5 bases, with 14 bases spanning the gap. The CDR3 coding sequence is TGTGCCAGTAGCTACACGGGGAGAGACAATGAGCAGTTCTTC. Translated, it gives CASSYTGRDNEQFF.

This rearrangement joins TRBV30 to TRBJ2-1; TRBD1 agrees at 8 bases. The germline V gene encodes CDR1 GTSNPN and CDR2 SVGIG (reference sequence). The CDR3 has 13 residues. The V segment lost 3 bases and the J segment 7 bases; nucleotides outside the gene matches: 5. Here the CDR3 DNA reads TGTGCCTGGAGCGTCAACAGGGGGAATGAGCAGTTCTTC. Translation: CAWSVNRGNEQFF.

This clone was observed a few times. The genes are TRBV29-1 and TRBJ2-7; tentatively, D is TRBD2 (6 bases). In germline, CDR1 is SQVTM, CDR2 ANQGSEA. With 7 bases removed from V and 2 bases from J, the gap between germline ends came to 12 bases. The CDR3 has 12 residues. The CDR3 sequence: CSASASAYEQYF. The DNA for the CDR3 is TGCAGCGCCAGCGCTAGCGCCTACGAGCAGTACTTC.

This clone was seen just once. The J gene is TRBJ1-2, the V gene TRBV14; D call uncertain. CDR3 size: 13 residues. The germline gives CDR1 SGHDN, CDR2 FVKESK. The ends were cut back, 0 bases at V and 5 bases at J, with 7 bases in the middle. CDR3 in amino acids: CASSQERPYGYTF. The CDR3 bases are TGTGCCAGCAGCCAAGAACGACCGTATGGCTACACCTTC.

There are a few counts of this clone. The chain combines TRBV29-1 with TRBJ2-7; 7 bases line up with TRBD1. The CDR3 extends over 15 amino acids. Germline loops: CDR1 SQVTM, CDR2 ANQGSEA. V lost 3 bases and J lost 0; bases outside the gene matches: 8. The CDR3 region is CSVDWQGDNSYEQYF. The DNA for the CDR3 is TGCAGCGTTGATTGGCAGGGGGATAACTCCTACGAGCAGTACTTC.

This clone was picked up one time. The chain employs TRBV6-6 and TRBJ2-3; D unresolved. V was trimmed by 0 bases and J by 0 bases, leaving 4 bases between them. Germline loops: CDR1 MNHNY, CDR2 SVGAGI (reference sequence). The CDR3 length is 14 residues. The CDR3 sequence: CASSYSTSTDTQYF. Written as DNA, the CDR3 is TGTGCCAGCAGTTACTCTACTAGCACAGATACGCAGTATTTT.

This clone was seen a few times. This chain joins TRBV29-1 and TRBJ2-1; D gene uncertain. Germline V lookup: CDR1 SQVTM, CDR2 ANQGSEA. CDR3 size: 14 residues. Trimming shortened V by 2 bases and J by 7 bases, and 15 bases separated the two germline ends. The CDR3: CSVESATFRNEQFF. CDR3 DNA: TGCAGCGTTGAATCGGCAACCTTTCGGAATGAGCAGTTCTTC.